What follows are 28 T cell receptor beta chains derived from one specimen sequenced in a study of somatic mutations in cytotoxic T cells in rheumatoid arthritis. Assay used: immunoSEQ multiplex PCR; TCRdb lists only in-frame clones, some missing. The table lists 5,500 to 9,000 clones, 60% of them singletons. The sequenced material came from CD8+ T cells sorted from blood. The receptor source for this set is a woman aged 35 to 49 in good health.

This clone was counted between two and nine times. The J gene is TRBJ2-5, the V gene TRBV28; D not certain. The V gene lost 4 bases and the J gene lost 5 bases, with 17 bases spanning the gap. CDR1 MDHEN and CDR2 SYDVKM come from the germline V gene. CDR3 length: 15 residues. Here the CDR3 reads CASSYNSRARETQYF. The DNA for the CDR3 is TGTGCCAGCAGTTATAATTCTAGGGCCAGGGAGACCCAGTACTTC.

The V gene is TRBV7-9, the J gene TRBJ1-5; possible D gene TRBD1, 5 bases. The CDR3 has 14 residues. Between the trimmed V and J ends, which lost 6 bases and 3 bases, there was a span of 12 bases. CDR1 and CDR2 from the germline V gene are SEHNR and FQNEAQ (reference sequence). The CDR3 coding sequence is TGTGCCAGCAGTCCCGACAGATACAATCAGCCCCAGCATTTT. Protein sequence: CASSPDRYNQPQHF.

In its sample, this clone was seen once. V and J are TRBV7-9 and TRBJ2-3; D gene ambiguous. Trimming took off 5 bases at V and 4 bases at J, with 19 bases between the two ends. The CDR3 has 16 amino acids. Germline lookup yields CDR1 SEHNR and CDR2 FQNEAQ (reference sequence). Here the CDR3 DNA reads TGTGCCAGCAGCCACTCCCAAGCCGGGCCCTCAGATACGCAGTATTTT. This codes for CASSHSQAGPSDTQYF.

V gene TRBV11-2 combines with J gene TRBJ2-7, with TRBD2 matching over 8 bases. CDR1 and CDR2 from the germline V gene are SGHAT and FQNNGV. The junction had 1 base not matched to a gene; V was cut back by 3 bases and J by 3 bases. The CDR3 covers 13 residues. For the CDR3, the DNA is TGTGCCAGCAGCTTTGCGGGGGGCTACGAGCAGTACTTC. It translates to CASSFAGGYEQYF. The entire variable domain, with the rest obtained from reference TRBV11-2 and TRBJ2-7, is as follows: EAGVAQSPRYKIIEKRQSVAFWCNPISGHATLYWYQQILGQGPKLLIQFQNNGVVDDSQLPKDRFSAERLKGVDSTLKIQPAKLEDSAVYLCASSFAGGYEQYFGPGTRLTVT.

This clone has just a few counts. The chain couples TRBV7-9 to TRBJ2-1; D is unresolved. The CDR3 length is 14 residues. Germline V lookup: CDR1 SEHNR, CDR2 FQNEAQ (reference sequence). Between the trimmed V and J ends, which lost 5 bases and 4 bases, there was a span of 12 bases. CDR3 residues: CASSVLGPYNEQFF. As DNA, the CDR3 is TGTGCCAGCAGCGTTTTAGGACCATACAATGAGCAGTTCTTC.

The rearrangement uses TRBV28 and TRBJ2-7; perhaps TRBD1 as D (5 bases). The V and J ends lost 6 bases and 6 bases respectively, with 9 bases between them. The length of the CDR3 is 11 residues. Germline CDR1 reads MDHEN; CDR2 reads SYDVKM. CDR3 in amino acids: CASSLGVEQYF. The CDR3 coding sequence is TGTGCCAGCAGCCTAGGGGTCGAGCAGTACTTC.

The V call is TRBV7-9, the J call TRBJ2-3, with 7 bases fitting TRBD1. There are 15 residues in the CDR3. CDR1 is SEHNR and CDR2 is FQNEAQ in the germline V gene (reference sequence). V dropped 4 bases and J dropped 0; count of bases not matched to a gene: 4. The chain's CDR3 is CASSSIRGSTDTQYF. The CDR3, as DNA: TGTGCCAGCAGCTCAATCAGGGGGAGCACAGATACGCAGTATTTT.

The table lists this clone with a few counts. CDR3 region: CASTPEMGLAEETQYF. The DNA of the CDR3 is TGTGCCAGCACCCCCGAAATGGGACTAGCGGAAGAGACCCAGTACTTC. The chain couples TRBV28 to TRBJ2-5, with 11 positions matching TRBD2. Germline trimming cut 7 bases from V and 3 bases from J; bases unmatched to any gene: 10. Looked up from germline, CDR1 is MDHEN and CDR2 is SYDVKM. CDR3 length equals 16 residues.

This clone was seen a single time. The gene calls are TRBV13 and TRBJ2-7, with a possible D match to TRBD1 (5 bases). CDR1 is PRHDT, CDR2 FYEKMQ, per germline (reference sequence). The CDR3 is 14 amino acids. Trimming pared 6 bases from V and 4 bases from J, leaving 16 bases between. DNA of the CDR3: TGTGCCAGCAGTTCTCAAGGGGATGGGTACGAGCAGTACTTC. Protein sequence: CASSSQGDGYEQYF.

V usage is TRBV4-1 and J usage is TRBJ1-2; D call uncertain. The CDR3 covers 14 residues. Trimming removed 0 bases from V and 4 bases from J, with 9 bases in between. From germline, CDR1 is MGHRA and CDR2 YSYEKL. The CDR3 DNA reads as TGCGCCAGCAGCCAAGAAAAGGCAAGCTATGGCTACACCTTC. It codes for CASSQEKASYGYTF.

CDR3 sequence (DNA): TGTGCCAGCAGTTACTCGAGGGGGGGCACTGAAGCTTTCTTT. Its protein is CASSYSRGGTEAFF. The V and J genes are TRBV6-5 and TRBJ1-1, with D perhaps matching TRBD1 (6 bases). Per the germline V gene, CDR1 is MNHEY and CDR2 is SVGAGI. V was cut by 0 bases and J by 4 bases, with 9 bases left in between. The CDR3 runs 14 residues.

V is TRBV6-5 and J is TRBJ2-2; maybe TRBD1 (5 bases). Trimming took off 6 bases at V and 0 bases at J, with 8 bases between the two ends. Germline V CDR1 and CDR2: MNHEY, SVGAGI. The CDR3 is 14 amino acids. The CDR3 spells CASRPTANTGELFF. CDR3 sequence (DNA): TGTGCCAGCAGACCGACAGCGAACACCGGGGAGCTGTTTTTT.

The gene calls are TRBV11-3 and TRBJ2-6; TRBD2 is a possible D gene (6 bases). Germline V gene lookup returns CDR1 SGHNT and CDR2 YENEEA. Trimming removed 6 bases from V and 5 bases from J, with 14 bases in between. The CDR3 consists of 15 residues. DNA for the CDR3: TGTGCCAGCAGTTCAGCGGGTTACTGGGCCAACGTCCTGACTTTC. It is translated as CASSSAGYWANVLTF.

The chain recombines TRBV6-5 with TRBJ2-2, with D possibly being TRBD2 (7 bases). V lost 6 bases and J lost 6, with 14 bases in between. Looked up from germline, CDR1 is MNHEY and CDR2 is SVGAGI. The CDR3 totals 14 residues. CDR3 amino acids: CASRGGGSAGELFF. For the CDR3, the DNA is TGTGCCAGCAGGGGAGGGGGGTCGGCCGGGGAGCTGTTTTTT.

The rearrangement joins TRBV11-3 to TRBJ2-3, with TRBD2 matching over 13 bases. CDR1 and CDR2 from the germline V gene are SGHNT and YENEEA. Trimming removed 1 base from V and 2 bases from J; junction bases left unmatched: 9. CDR3 size: 19 residues. The CDR3 nucleotides are TGTGCCAGCAGCTTAGGGACTAGCGGGAGACCACAGTCCACAGATACGCAGTATTTT. Amino acid sequence: CASSLGTSGRPQSTDTQYF.

The chain employs TRBV28 and TRBJ2-1; possibly TRBD1 for D (6 bases). From germline, CDR1 is MDHEN and CDR2 SYDVKM. Trimming removed 7 bases at V and 6 bases at J, with 16 bases between. The CDR3 sequence is 14 residues long. CDR3 loop: CASITGTTSNEQFF. The CDR3 DNA reads TGTGCCAGCATCACAGGGACAACTAGCAATGAGCAGTTCTTC. The entire variable domain, with the rest obtained from reference TRBV28 and TRBJ2-1, is as follows: DVKVTQSSRYLVKRTGEKVFLECVQDMDHENMFWYRQDPGLGLRLIYFSYDVKMKEKGDIPEGYSVSREKKERFSLILESASTNQTSMYLCASITGTTSNEQFFGPGTRLTVL.

J is TRBJ2-7 and V is TRBV11-3; D perhaps matches TRBD1 (6 bases). The CDR3 sequence is 15 residues long. V was clipped by 0 bases and J by 2 bases, with 11 bases between them. In germline, CDR1 is SGHNT, CDR2 YENEEA. In DNA form, the CDR3 reads TGTGCCAGCAGCTTAGAAAGGACAGCGACCTACGAGCAGTACTTC. Protein: CASSLERTATYEQYF.

This clone turned up a few times. The chain uses TRBV6-5 and TRBJ1-1, with D possibly matching TRBD1 (6 bases). The CDR3 has 13 residues. The V and J ends lost 2 bases and 6 bases respectively, with 10 bases between them. Germline loops: CDR1 MNHEY, CDR2 SVGAGI. The CDR3 DNA sequence: TGTGCCAGCAGTTACAACAGGGTGGCTGAAGCTTTCTTT. This translates into CASSYNRVAEAFF.

This clone was detected only a few times. This sequence joins TRBV28 and TRBJ1-5; possibly TRBD1 for D (6 bases). The germline V gene has CDR1 MDHEN and CDR2 SYDVKM. V was clipped by 8 bases and J by 4 bases, with 15 bases between them. The CDR3 contains 14 residues. This chain's CDR3 is CASGGAIENQPQHF. For the CDR3, the DNA is TGTGCCAGCGGGGGGGCCATTGAGAATCAGCCCCAGCATTTT.

This chain uses TRBV19 with TRBJ2-7, with 8 bases fitting TRBD2. This CDR3 contains 14 residues. V lost 4 bases, J lost 1 base, and 3 bases stayed unmatched. The germline CDR1 and CDR2 sequences are LNHDA and SQIVND (reference sequence). In DNA form, the CDR3 reads TGTGCCAGTAGTAGCGGGGGGCAATCCTACGAGCAGTACTTC. Translation: CASSSGGQSYEQYF.

This clone was seen a handful of times. This rearrangement joins TRBV2 to TRBJ2-7; D remains unclear. CDR1 SNHLY and CDR2 FYNNEI come from the germline V gene. Trimming took off 8 bases at V and 0 bases at J, with 8 bases between the two ends. The CDR3 is 12 residues long. CDR3 bases: TGTGCCAGCGCGCGGTTCTCCTACGAGCAGTACTTC. This gives the protein CASARFSYEQYF.

The V gene is TRBV29-1, the J gene TRBJ2-7, with 7 nucleotides matching TRBD2. Germline trimming cut 6 bases from V and 4 bases from J; bases unmatched to any gene: 9. Germline CDR1 is SQVTM and CDR2 is ANQGSEA. The CDR3 is 13 residues long. CDR3 sequence: CSVSGTGLYEQYF. DNA for the CDR3: TGCAGCGTGAGCGGGACCGGTCTTTACGAGCAGTACTTC.

V is TRBV7-9 and J is TRBJ2-7; tentative D call: TRBD1 (5 bases). Trimming shortened V by 5 bases and J by 3 bases, and 17 bases separated the two germline ends. This CDR3 region has 15 residues. CDR1 is SEHNR, CDR2 FQNEAQ, per germline (reference sequence). Here the CDR3 reads CASSPGGAVDYEQYF. In DNA form, the CDR3 reads TGTGCCAGCAGCCCCGGTGGGGCAGTGGACTACGAGCAGTACTTC.

V is TRBV29-1 and J is TRBJ2-7, with TRBD2 matching 12 bases. V shed 7 bases and J 3 bases; nucleotides not matched to a gene: 1. CDR3 length: 12 amino acids. In germline, CDR1 is SQVTM, CDR2 ANQGSEA. The CDR3 sequence is CSATSGSYEQYF. The CDR3, as DNA: TGCAGCGCGACTAGCGGGAGCTACGAGCAGTACTTC.

The rearrangement joins TRBV7-8 to TRBJ1-5, with 7 bases matching TRBD1. The length of the CDR3 is 16 residues. The V segment lost 4 bases and the J segment 6 bases; nucleotides outside the gene matches: 12. In germline, CDR1 is SGHVS, CDR2 FQNEAQ. CDR3 sequence: CASSYIQGTGVQPQHF. CDR3 sequence (DNA): TGTGCCAGCAGCTACATACAGGGGACTGGTGTTCAGCCCCAGCATTTT. Filled out from reference TRBV7-8 and TRBJ1-5, the complete variable domain reads GAGVSQSPRYKVAKRGQDVALRCDPISGHVSLFWYQQALGQGPEFLTYFQNEAQLDKSGLPSDRFFAERPEGSVSTLKIQRTQQEDSAVYLCASSYIQGTGVQPQHFGDGTRLSIL.

This chain uses TRBV29-1 with TRBJ2-1; 8 nucleotides match TRBD2. CDR1 is SQVTM, CDR2 ANQGSEA, per germline. CDR3 length: 14 residues. Trimming at V came to 2 bases and at J to 4 bases, leaving 4 bases not matched to a gene. The CDR3 here is CSVEWREDYNEQFF. The DNA for the CDR3 is TGCAGCGTTGAATGGCGGGAGGATTACAATGAGCAGTTCTTC.

Within the sample, this clone is medium-sized (0.01 to 0.1%). The chain is built from TRBV7-9 and TRBJ2-7, with 7 bases matching TRBD2. Unmatched junction bases numbered 10, after V lost 5 bases and J lost 3 bases. The germline CDR1 and CDR2 sequences are SEHNR and FQNEAQ (reference sequence). This CDR3 has 15 amino acids. CDR3 residues: CASSPGVAGYYEQYF. For the CDR3, the DNA is TGTGCCAGCAGCCCGGGGGTAGCGGGTTACTACGAGCAGTACTTC.

For the CDR3, the DNA is TGTGCCAGCAGTTTCCCAGGGATTGGCTACACCTTC. It yields the protein CASSFPGIGYTF. The chain has TRBV28 and TRBJ1-2; tentatively, D is TRBD1 (5 bases). CDR1 is MDHEN and CDR2 is SYDVKM in the germline V gene. This CDR3 is built from 12 residues. V lost 3 bases and J lost 7, with 9 bases in between.